This entry lists 8 T cell receptor beta chains sequenced from one sample in a study of cytomegalovirus exposure and HLA in healthy donors. The PCR was carried out with 60 Vbeta primers and 13 Jbeta primers. Using immunoSEQ multiplex PCR, the repertoire was profiled, and TCRdb retains in-frame clones only, with some absent. The table lists about 130,000 clones, over 75% of them singletons. Sequencing was carried out using PBMCs. These receptors were obtained from a man between 18 and 35 years old in good health and CMV-seropositive.

The genes are TRBV30 and TRBJ2-7; 11 nucleotides line up with TRBD1. CDR1 and CDR2 (germline): GTSNPN, SVGIG (reference sequence). The length of the CDR3 is 15 residues. The J segment lost 3 bases and the V segment lost 0 bases, leaving 4 bases of the junction unmatched. The CDR3 sequence is CAWSVAGTGGYEQYF. As DNA, the CDR3 is TGTGCCTGGAGTGTAGCGGGGACAGGGGGCTACGAGCAGTACTTC.

The chain couples TRBV20-1 to TRBJ2-7, with 8 bases fitting TRBD1. V was pared by 6 bases and J by 6 bases, with 4 bases of the junction left unmatched. Germline values: CDR1 DFQATT, CDR2 SNEGSKA (reference sequence). The CDR3 runs 11 residues. CDR3 DNA sequence: TGCAGTGCCCCCAGGGGGCTCGAGCAGTACTTC. Protein product: CSAPRGLEQYF.

The genes are TRBV10-2 and TRBJ1-1; 9 bases map to TRBD1. The J segment lost 6 bases and the V segment lost 1 base, leaving 6 bases of the junction unmatched. This CDR3 spans 15 amino acids. CDR1 is WSHSY and CDR2 is SAAADI in the germline V gene. DNA of the CDR3: TGCGCCAGCAGTGAGTTGGGACAGGGTAACGCTGAAGCTTTCTTT. The encoded protein is CASSELGQGNAEAFF.

CDR3 nucleotide sequence: TGTGCCAGCAATACAGGGGGGCTCATCGAGCAGTACTTC. This encodes CASNTGGLIEQYF. The chain uses TRBV7-9 and TRBJ2-7; 8 bases align to TRBD1. CDR1 is SEHNR, CDR2 FQNEAQ, per germline (reference sequence). The CDR3 is 13 amino acids. With V trimmed by 7 bases and J by 6 bases, 8 bases remained unmatched.

J is TRBJ2-3 and V is TRBV4-3, with TRBD2 identical over 7 bases. CDR3 length: 17 residues. Germline loops: CDR1 LGHNA, CDR2 YSLEER. V dropped 0 bases and J dropped 2; count of bases not matched to a gene: 8. The CDR3 loop reads CASSQETAGWDTDTQYF. CDR3 DNA sequence: TGCGCCAGCAGCCAAGAGACAGCGGGGTGGGACACAGATACGCAGTATTTT.

This sequence joins TRBV9 and TRBJ2-3; a weak D match, TRBD1 (5 bases). Trimming removed 4 bases from V and 0 bases from J, with 15 bases in between. The germline V gene encodes CDR1 SGDLS and CDR2 YYNGEE. The CDR3 runs to 16 residues. Here the CDR3 reads CASSPRPGQSTDTQYF. DNA for the CDR3: TGTGCCAGCAGCCCACGACCCGGACAAAGCACAGATACGCAGTATTTT.

This clone was seen a few times. The chain is built from TRBV27 and TRBJ2-3, with 9 bases matching TRBD2. V was pared by 2 bases and J by 8 bases, with 11 bases of the junction left unmatched. The CDR3 loop spans 16 amino acids. Germline V gene sequence: CDR1 MNHEY, CDR2 SMNVEV (reference sequence). CDR3 DNA: TGTGCCAGCAGTTTAATGGCTAGCGGGGTTTACGCTACGCAGTATTTT. Its translation: CASSLMASGVYATQYF.

The V call is TRBV4-1, the J call TRBJ2-7; possibly TRBD2 for D (5 bases). This CDR3 is built from 17 residues. Trimming took 0 bases from V and 7 from J, leaving 22 bases between them. Per the germline V gene, CDR1 is MGHRA and CDR2 is YSYEKL. The CDR3 DNA reads TGCGCCAGCAGCCAAGACGTATGGGATCGGGGTTGGGTTGAGCAGTACTTC. Translating gives CASSQDVWDRGWVEQYF.